These T cell receptor beta chains were read from a single sample in a study of T cells after yellow fever vaccination. TCRdb reprocessed the 5' RACE reads via MiXCR and lists one record per CDR3 protein. Of 300,000 or so distinct CDR3 sequences listed, about 6.9% were seen once; the top ten hold roughly 19%. The sequenced sample was PBMCs, obtained about 41 days after the first yellow fever vaccination. The receptors were sampled from a man younger than 35 who received the YFV17D yellow fever vaccine. Both conserved end residues are part of each CDR3. D genes are given only for firm matches. Clone size is stated in some rows and not others, as once, few, many or a class when expanded.

CDR3: CASGKNYEQYF
DNA: TGTGCCAGCGGCAAGAATTACGAGCAGTACTTC
size: .
V: TRBV6-5
J: TRBJ2-7
D: .

CDR3: CASSLGQVSNQPQHF
DNA: TGTGCCAGCAGCTTAGGACAGGTTAGCAATCAGCCCCAGCATTTT
size: .
V: TRBV5-5
J: TRBJ1-5
D: TRBD1

CDR3: CASSLVAMGTGELFF
DNA: TGTGCCAGCAGTTTGGTTGCCATGGGGACCGGGGAGCTGTTTTTT
size: few
V: TRBV27
J: TRBJ2-2
D: .

CDR3: CASSRGGTASSYNEQFF
DNA: TGTGCCAGTAGTAGAGGGGGGACGGCGAGCTCCTACAATGAGCAGTTCTTC
size: few
V: TRBV19
J: TRBJ2-1
D: .

CDR3: CASSYSISGASTDTQYF
DNA: TGTGCCAGCAGTTACTCGATTAGCGGGGCCTCCACAGATACGCAGTATTTT
size: .
V: TRBV6-5
J: TRBJ2-3
D: TRBD2

CDR3: CASSQDRVSYEQYF
DNA: TGTGCCAGCAGCCAAGATAGGGTTTCCTACGAGCAGTACTTC
size: .
V: TRBV4-2
J: TRBJ2-7
D: .

CDR3: CSAKVSGGKNEQFF
DNA: TGCAGTGCTAAGGTCAGCGGGGGGAAGAATGAGCAGTTCTTC
size: few
V: TRBV20-1
J: TRBJ2-1
D: TRBD2

CDR3: CASSPGTQSQETQYF
DNA: TGTGCCAGCAGCCCCGGGACACAGAGTCAAGAGACCCAGTACTTC
size: .
V: TRBV5-4
J: TRBJ2-5
D: .

CDR3: CSAPTSGGANEQFF
DNA: TGCAGTGCTCCGACTAGCGGGGGGGCTAATGAGCAGTTCTTC
size: many
V: TRBV20-1
J: TRBJ2-1
D: TRBD2

CDR3: CASSSREAPEDGYTF
DNA: TGTGCCAGCAGCTCAAGAGAGGCTCCAGAGGATGGCTACACCTTC
size: once
V: TRBV7-2
J: TRBJ1-2
D: .

CDR3: CASSVGGGNEQFF
DNA: TGTGCCAGCAGCGTAGGAGGGGGCAATGAGCAGTTCTTC
size: many
V: TRBV9
J: TRBJ2-1
D: .

CDR3: CASSPPEAGGLDTQYF
DNA: TGTGCCAGCAGCCCCCCCGAAGCGGGGGGGCTAGATACGCAGTATTTT
size: few
V: TRBV7-2
J: TRBJ2-3
D: TRBD2

CDR3: CAISDGQGGTEAFF
DNA: TGTGCCATCAGTGATGGGCAGGGGGGCACTGAAGCTTTCTTT
size: .
V: TRBV10-3
J: TRBJ1-1
D: TRBD1

CDR3: CASTPAASYNEQFF
DNA: TGTGCCAGCACCCCCGCGGCTAGCTACAATGAGCAGTTCTTC
size: many
V: TRBV7-9
J: TRBJ2-1
D: .

CDR3: CASSVEGRAREETQYF
DNA: TGTGCCAGCAGCGTAGAGGGCAGGGCGAGAGAAGAGACCCAGTACTTC
size: many
V: TRBV9
J: TRBJ2-5
D: .

CDR3: CASSFWTSDTGELFF
DNA: TGCGCCAGCAGCTTTTGGACTAGCGACACCGGGGAGCTGTTTTTT
size: many
V: TRBV5-1
J: TRBJ2-2
D: TRBD2

CDR3: CASSGHSGSTGELFF
DNA: TGTGCCAGCAGCGGACATTCGGGTTCAACCGGGGAGCTGTTTTTT
size: few
V: TRBV9
J: TRBJ2-2
D: .

CDR3: CATSDRLAGGQTDTQYF
DNA: TGTGCCACCAGTGATCGTCTAGCGGGGGGGCAAACAGATACGCAGTATTTT
size: .
V: TRBV24-1
J: TRBJ2-3
D: TRBD2

CDR3: CASSLPGGSGNTIYF
DNA: TGCGCCAGCAGCTTGCCGGGGGGCTCTGGAAACACCATATATTTT
size: .
V: TRBV5-1
J: TRBJ1-3
D: .

CDR3: CASLGRSGVSPLHF
DNA: TGTGCCAGCCTCGGACGGAGCGGGGTTTCACCCCTCCACTTT
size: many
V: TRBV28
J: TRBJ1-6
D: .

CDR3: CASSSPYYRDEQYF
DNA: TGTGCCAGCAGCTCACCCTACTACAGGGACGAGCAGTACTTC
size: many
V: TRBV7-9
J: TRBJ2-7
D: .

CDR3: CASVGTGRRGFTQYF
DNA: TGTGCCAGCGTCGGGACAGGGCGACGGGGATTTACCCAGTACTTC
size: few
V: TRBV27
J: TRBJ2-5
D: TRBD1

CDR3: CASSSTGLAPSTDTQYF
DNA: TGTGCCAGCAGTTCGACGGGTCTAGCGCCCAGCACAGATACGCAGTATTTT
size: few
V: TRBV12-3/TRBV12-4
J: TRBJ2-3
D: .

CDR3: CASSQFARMQETQYF
DNA: TGTGCCAGCAGCCAATTCGCAAGAATGCAAGAGACCCAGTACTTC
size: few
V: TRBV27
J: TRBJ2-5
D: .

CDR3: CASTTGTAGLVEQFF
DNA: TGTGCCAGCACAACCGGGACTGCCGGACTTGTTGAGCAGTTCTTC
size: .
V: TRBV19
J: TRBJ2-1
D: .

CDR3: CASRLRGQGGGQPQHF
DNA: TGTGCCAGCAGACTTAGGGGCCAGGGGGGAGGACAGCCCCAGCATTTT
size: many
V: TRBV28
J: TRBJ1-5
D: TRBD1

CDR3: CSVPTGGTDTQYF
DNA: TGCAGTGTCCCGACAGGTGGCACAGATACGCAGTATTTT
size: .
V: TRBV20-1
J: TRBJ2-3
D: .

CDR3: CASSRLTSDREETQYF
DNA: TGTGCCAGCAGCCGCCTCACCTCGGACCGAGAAGAGACCCAGTACTTC
size: .
V: TRBV3-1
J: TRBJ2-5
D: .

CDR3: CSANSFTSGGAPQETQYF
DNA: TGCAGTGCCAACTCCTTTACTAGCGGGGGGGCCCCACAAGAGACCCAGTACTTC
size: .
V: TRBV20-1
J: TRBJ2-5
D: TRBD2

CDR3: CASSKVWAGESSYNEQFF
DNA: TGTGCCAGCAGCAAAGTCTGGGCAGGAGAAAGCTCCTACAATGAGCAGTTCTTC
size: few
V: TRBV21-1
J: TRBJ2-1
D: .

CDR3: CASSHPPGRMIETQYF
DNA: TGTGCCAGCAGCCATCCACCGGGACGGATGATCGAGACCCAGTACTTC
size: .
V: TRBV7-9
J: TRBJ2-5
D: .

CDR3: CASRSGYTQYF
DNA: TGTGCCAGCCGGAGCGGGTATACGCAGTATTTT
size: few
V: TRBV18
J: TRBJ2-3
D: .

CDR3: CASRAQGGTEAFF
DNA: TGTGCCAGCAGGGCTCAGGGCGGCACTGAAGCTTTCTTT
size: .
V: TRBV2
J: TRBJ1-1
D: .

CDR3: CASSSQAGTEAFF
DNA: TGTGCCAGCAGCTCCCAGGCGGGAACTGAAGCTTTCTTT
size: .
V: TRBV7-6
J: TRBJ1-1
D: .

CDR3: CAIRGGVEQPQHF
DNA: TGTGCCATCAGGGGGGGGGTAGAACAGCCCCAGCATTTT
size: few
V: TRBV10-3
J: TRBJ1-5
D: .